This entry features one TCR beta chain sequence. The CDR3 totals 11 residues. The V gene lost 6 bases and the J gene lost 4 bases, with 4 bases spanning the gap. The germline gives CDR1 MNHEY, CDR2 SVGAGI. Profiling relied on immunoSEQ multiplex PCR, and the TCRdb table lists in-frame clones only, not all of them. The sample lists 40,000 to 65,000 clones; approximately 81% were seen once. This sample is drawn from a study of OX40 agonist ivuxolimab in advanced cancers. The chain recombines TRBV6-5 with TRBJ2-1; no firm D call. Source: CD4+ or CD8+ T cells sorted from blood, taken in a trial of the OX40 agonist ivuxolimab. The sequence was obtained from an adult with an advanced solid tumor such as melanoma, head and neck, liver or kidney cancer. The CDR3 coding sequence is TGTGCCAGCAGACAGTACAATGAGCAGTTCTTC. Translating it yields CASRQYNEQFF.